This record concerns one T cell receptor (beta chain) sequence. This clonotype came up a few times. The clone's antigen remains unknown. No qualities accompany the bases; no much larger clone lies one base away. Library prep was done by RT-PCR. The reads were generated on a NextSeq 550. Using fastp at Q25 and MiXCR, TCRdb reprocessed the public reads and kept productive beta chains. One record per CDR3 amino acid sequence lists the most common genes and DNA. Present in this sample are hundreds of thousands of distinct CDR3 sequences, 15% to 20% of which were seen just once. Of the sample, 6% to 8% falls within the top ten clones. This entry is derived from a study of patients and donors after allogeneic stem cell transplantation (TCRdb year 2020). From its cysteine to its phenylalanine, the CDR3 spans 13 amino acids. The sequence is cut down to CDR3 DNA, 39 bases in frame from base 1. CDR1 and CDR2 are drawn from the germline V gene: ENHRY, SYGVKD. Relative to germline, V is missing 5 bases and J is missing 4 bases, with 3 bases of the junction outside any gene match.

Recombination linked TRBV10-3 to TRBJ2-7; 9 nucleotides in the junction match TRBD1. The sample consisted of blood, either unsorted or a sorted T cell fraction (not recorded which). The clonotype comes from a human donor who was either an allogeneic HSCT recipient or a stem cell or donor lymphocyte infusion donor (not recorded which). It is not recorded whose cells these are; they may come from a transplant donor. In nucleotides, the sequence is TGTGCCATCAGTTTGGACAGGGGTTACGAGCAGTACTTC. This sequence encodes CAISLDRGYEQYF.